This entry concerns a single T cell receptor (beta chain). Only in-frame clones appear in the TCRdb table, and some are missing; sequencing was by immunoSEQ multiplex PCR. The sample gives hundreds of thousands of clones, about 84% of which show up once; around 4.5% is in the top ten. This entry comes from a study of blood T cell repertoires in COVID-19. The CDR3 sequence is 12 residues long. Germline V CDR1 and CDR2: MNHNY, SVGAGI (reference sequence). V was trimmed by 4 bases and J by 8 bases, leaving 11 bases between them. This study enrolled people aged roughly 18 to 100 from roughly 24 US geographic areas.

The rearrangement links TRBV6-6 to TRBJ1-2, with D possibly being TRBD1 (5 bases). The TCR originated in a man younger than 40 with acute COVID-19. Sequencing used PBMCs or T cells enriched from blood (not recorded which). CDR3: CASSLGVGGYTF. In DNA form, the CDR3 reads TGTGCCAGCAGTTTAGGGGTCGGAGGCTACACCTTC.